The 7 T cell receptor beta chains reported below all come from one sample, sequenced in a study of regulatory T cells in long-lasting Graves disease. HTBI primers from iRepertoire and Arm-PCR of CDR3 regions yielded the TCR beta libraries. Each CDR3 protein is one row after TCRdb ran MiXCR on the multiplex PCR reads. The sample yields about 320,000 distinct CDR3 sequences, over 15% seen once. Described time point: newly diagnosed GD, antithyroid drugs for less than 3 months. The TCR library was made from RNA extracted from PBMCs. The sequenced sample was peripheral blood mononuclear cells (PBMCs), obtained at new diagnosis, from a patient treated with antithyroid drugs. The receptors were gathered from a female donor with Graves disease.

About this clonotype itself: At one of its ends the junction is not consistent with the germline gene, which may arise from a read error. J is TRBJ2-3 and V is TRBV5-1, with D perhaps given as TRBD1 or TRBD2 (5 bases each). In germline, CDR1 is SGHRS, CDR2 YFSETQ. This CDR3 region has 14 residues. This CDR3 reads CASSLRDRGDTQYF. The CDR3 bases are TGTGCCAGCAGCCTCCGGGACCGGGGAGATACGCAGTATTTT.

This clonotype has only a few counts. The CDR3 DNA is TGTGCCAGCTCACAAGTCCCCGGGACAGGGATCTCTGGGGCCAACGTCCTGACTTTC. Translating gives CASSQVPGTGISGANVLTF. The chain links TRBV18 to TRBJ2-6; 9 bases are a match to TRBD1. In germline, CDR1 is KGHSH, CDR2 LQKENI. V lost 4 bases and J lost 0; bases outside the gene matches: 10. This CDR3 spans 19 amino acids.

This clonotype was observed a handful of times. The V and J genes are TRBV10-3 and TRBJ2-2, with 12 bases identical to TRBD2. Germline-derived CDR1 and CDR2 are ENHRY and SYGVKD. V lost 11 bases and J lost 1; bases outside the gene matches: 20. The CDR3 runs to 20 residues. The CDR3 region has the DNA TGTGCCGCAACGGAGTCCCTAACTAGCGGGAGGACACTGAACACCGGGGAGCTGTTTTTT. This translates into CAATESLTSGRTLNTGELFF.

In regard to this clonotype: A much larger clonotype is one base distant, so this may be a read error. V and J are TRBV6-5 and TRBJ1-2; D not certain. This CDR3 comprises 13 residues. Germline V gives CDR1 MNHEY, CDR2 SVGAGI. CDR3 residues: CASSYGVNYGYIF. DNA for the CDR3: TGTGCCAGCAGTTACGGGGTTAACTATGGCTACATCTTC.

This clonotype was picked up many times. This rearrangement joins TRBV11-2 to TRBJ2-5; D is perhaps TRBD2 (5 bases). Per the germline V gene, CDR1 is SGHAT and CDR2 is FQNNGV. V shed 1 base and J shed 4 bases, with 16 bases lying between them. The CDR3 sequence is 16 residues long. In DNA, the CDR3 is TGTGCCAGCAGCTTAGGTGGTGAGGTAGCGATAGAGACCCAGTACTTC. This encodes CASSLGGEVAIETQYF.

The J gene is TRBJ2-1, the V gene TRBV5-1, with 10 bases fitting TRBD2. The V gene end was trimmed by 1 base and the J gene end by 1 base; junction bases not matched to a gene: 2. Germline V lookup: CDR1 SGHRS, CDR2 YFSETQ. The CDR3 length is 16 residues. CDR3 bases: TGCGCCAGCAGCTTGACTAGCGGGAAGTCCTACAATGAGCAGTTCTTC. Amino acids: CASSLTSGKSYNEQFF.

The sample holds many counts of this clonotype. The chain links TRBV13 to TRBJ1-2; 7 bases align to TRBD1. The ends lost 5 bases at V and 8 bases at J; junction bases unmatched: 5. Germline V gives CDR1 PRHDT, CDR2 FYEKMQ (reference sequence). This CDR3 spans 12 amino acids. This CDR3 is CASSPDRDGYTF. The CDR3, as DNA: TGTGCCAGCAGCCCCGACAGGGACGGCTACACCTTC.